These 24 T cell receptor beta chains were all obtained from the same sample, sequenced in a study of T cell responses to AZD1222 COVID-19 vaccine. The repertoire was sequenced with immunoSEQ multiplex PCR; TCRdb's copy has only in-frame clones and lacks some. The data show 55,000 to 65,000 clones, with about 87% seen just once and roughly 14% held by the top ten. This specimen was peripheral blood, taken on day 0 of AZD1222 vaccination. These receptors originate from an adult in good health.

The chain is built from TRBV14 and TRBJ1-3; a possible D gene is TRBD1 (6 bases). The germline V gene has CDR1 SGHDN and CDR2 FVKESK. The ends were cut back, 0 bases at V and 1 base at J, with 10 bases in the middle. This CDR3 has 16 amino acids. Written as DNA, the CDR3 is TGTGCCAGCAGCCAAGAGACTAGGGGGTCTGGAAACACCATATATTTT. This codes for CASSQETRGSGNTIYF.

The V and J genes are TRBV19 and TRBJ1-5; D gene unclear. CDR1 LNHDA and CDR2 SQIVND come from the germline V gene (reference sequence). V shed 1 base and J shed 4 bases, with 5 bases lying between them. The CDR3 runs to 13 residues. The DNA of the CDR3 is TGTGCCAGTAGTATAGTCCCGAATCAGCCCCAGCATTTT. Encoded protein: CASSIVPNQPQHF. The variable domain in full, with the rest retrieved from reference TRBV19 and TRBJ1-5, is DGGITQSPKYLFRKEGQNVTLSCEQNLNHDAMYWYRQDPGQGLRLIYYSQIVNDFQKGDIAEGYSVSREKKESFPLTVTSAQKNPTAFYLCASSIVPNQPQHFGDGTRLSIL.

This chain joins TRBV28 and TRBJ2-2, with D possibly matching TRBD2 (5 bases). Germline V gene data show CDR1 as MDHEN and CDR2 as SYDVKM. The V end lost 1 base, the J end lost 5 bases, and 8 bases lay between the germline ends. This CDR3 spans 14 amino acids. This CDR3 reads CASSLSRGTGELFF. CDR3 in DNA: TGTGCCAGCAGTTTATCACGGGGAACCGGGGAGCTGTTTTTT.

The V call is TRBV10-3, the J call TRBJ1-5, with 9 bases that match TRBD1. The CDR3 contains 14 residues. With V trimmed by 6 bases and J by 4 bases, 4 bases remained unmatched. Per germline, CDR1 ENHRY and CDR2 SYGVKD. Written as DNA, the CDR3 is TGTGCCATCAGAGCCGGGACAGGGAATCAGCCCCAGCATTTT. Amino acid sequence: CAIRAGTGNQPQHF.

For this clone: The germline gene is not matched at one end of the junction; a read error may be the cause. This chain uses TRBV7-7 with TRBJ2-4; TRBD1 matches at 7 bases. CDR1 is SSHAT and CDR2 is FNYEAQ in the germline V gene (reference sequence). CDR3 size: 17 residues. CDR3: CASRTSLGQRAKNIQYF. The CDR3 DNA follows: TGTGCTAGCAGGACTTCGTTGGGACAGCGGGCCAAAAACATTCAGTACTTC. Combining the CDR3 with reference TRBV7-7 and TRBJ2-4 gives the whole variable domain GAGVSQSPRYKVTKRGQDVTLRCDPISSHATLYWYQQALGQGPEFLTYFNYEAQPDKSGLPSDRFSAERPEGSISTLTIQRTEQRDSAMYRCASRTSLGQRAKNIQYFGAGTRLSVL.

The J gene is TRBJ2-6, the V gene TRBV7-2; D ambiguous. This CDR3 spans 15 amino acids. Germline CDR1 reads SGHTA; CDR2 reads FQGNSA. Trimming left V 5 bases short and J 1 base short, with 9 bases between. The CDR3 spells CASSLSPSGANVLTF. As DNA, the CDR3 is TGTGCCAGCAGCCTTAGTCCTTCTGGGGCCAACGTCCTGACTTTC.

The V gene is TRBV4-3, the J gene TRBJ1-2; D is perhaps TRBD1 (5 bases). The CDR3 loop spans 15 amino acids. In germline, CDR1 is LGHNA, CDR2 YSLEER. V lost 2 bases and J 8 bases, leaving 18 bases between the germline ends. The CDR3 sequence is CASSQTHGASLGYTF. The CDR3 nucleotides read TGCGCCAGCAGCCAAACCCATGGGGCCTCCCTCGGCTACACCTTC.

This chain joins TRBV11-2 and TRBJ1-1, with D possibly TRBD1 on 6 matching bases. Per germline, CDR1 SGHAT and CDR2 FQNNGV. The CDR3 contains 15 residues. V lost 4 bases, J lost 4 bases, and 16 bases lay in between. CDR3 region: CASSSPTGMGTEAFF. The CDR3 DNA reads as TGTGCCAGCAGCTCCCCGACAGGCATGGGCACTGAAGCTTTCTTT.

The chain recombines TRBV3-1 (or the pseudogene TRBV3-2) with TRBJ1-2; D call uncertain. V gave up 5 bases and J gave up 3 bases, with 16 bases separating them. The germline V gene has CDR1 LGHDT and CDR2 YNNKEL (reference sequence). The CDR3 has 15 amino acids. The CDR3 DNA is TGTGCCAGCAGCTCTCGGCGGGCTATGGACTATGGCTACACCTTC. This encodes CASSSRRAMDYGYTF.

The chain couples TRBV11-2 to TRBJ2-7; no firm D call. The length of the CDR3 is 14 residues. The V gene lost 5 bases and the J gene lost 2 bases, with 13 bases spanning the gap. Germline V gene lookup returns CDR1 SGHAT and CDR2 FQNNGV. CDR3 amino acids: CASSLPRRPYEQYF. CDR3 DNA: TGTGCCAGCAGCCTCCCACGTCGGCCCTACGAGCAGTACTTC.

The gene calls are TRBV18 and TRBJ2-1; maybe TRBD2 (6 bases). V lost 3 bases, J lost 3 bases, and 15 bases lay in between. CDR3 size: 16 residues. The germline V gene encodes CDR1 KGHSH and CDR2 LQKENI. CDR3 bases: TGTGCCAGCTCACCGGATCGTAGGAGGGGCTACAATGAGCAGTTCTTC. Protein: CASSPDRRRGYNEQFF. Combining the CDR3 with reference TRBV18 and TRBJ2-1 gives the whole variable domain NAGVMQNPRHLVRRRGQEARLRCSPMKGHSHVYWYRQLPEEGLKFMVYLQKENIIDESGMPKERFSAEFPKEGPSILRIQQVVRGDSAAYFCASSPDRRRGYNEQFFGPGTRLTVL.

V gene TRBV24-1 combines with J gene TRBJ2-1; D call uncertain. From germline, CDR1 is KGHDR and CDR2 SFDVKD. V shed 3 bases and J shed 5 bases, with 10 bases lying between them. This CDR3 spans 14 amino acids. The CDR3 region is CATSDGGYHNEQFF. In DNA form, the CDR3 reads TGTGCCACCAGTGATGGTGGGTACCACAATGAGCAGTTCTTC.

The V call is TRBV12-3 or TRBV12-4, the J call TRBJ2-2; D gene ambiguous. CDR3 length: 13 amino acids. V was pared by 6 bases and J by 3 bases, with 8 bases between. The DNA of the CDR3 is TGTGCCAGCAGGAACTCATACACCGGGGAGCTGTTTTTT. Translated: CASRNSYTGELFF.

The CDR3 protein is CAWSPRLDNGETQYF. CDR3 sequence (DNA): TGTGCCTGGAGCCCGAGGCTGGATAATGGAGAGACCCAGTACTTC. The rearrangement uses TRBV30 and TRBJ2-5; D is uncertain. The germline gives CDR1 GTSNPN, CDR2 SVGIG (reference sequence). V was cut by 3 bases and J by 4 bases, with 18 bases left in between. The CDR3 length is 15 residues.

The rearrangement uses TRBV7-3 and TRBJ1-1; D ambiguous. The CDR3 totals 13 residues. V shed 1 base and J shed 1 base, with 4 bases lying between them. CDR1 SGHTA and CDR2 FQGTGA come from the germline V gene. The CDR3 nucleotides read TGTGCCAGCAGCTTAATGTCGAACACTGAAGCTTTCTTT. This codes for CASSLMSNTEAFF.

This rearrangement joins TRBV30 to TRBJ2-5, with D unresolved. This CDR3 spans 16 amino acids. Germline CDR1 is GTSNPN and CDR2 is SVGIG (reference sequence). V lost 0 bases and J lost 1, with 15 bases in between. CDR3: CAWSVNTPNFQETQYF. The CDR3 nucleotides are TGTGCCTGGAGTGTAAACACCCCGAATTTCCAAGAGACCCAGTACTTC.

The chain combines TRBV3-1 (or the pseudogene TRBV3-2) with TRBJ1-1; D ambiguous. Trimming took 0 bases from V and 4 from J, leaving 21 bases between them. The CDR3 extends over 18 amino acids. Germline loops: CDR1 LGHDT, CDR2 YNNKEL (reference sequence). The CDR3 loop is CASSQDRIRGANGTEAFF. For the CDR3, the DNA is TGTGCCAGCAGCCAAGACAGGATTCGAGGCGCTAATGGCACTGAAGCTTTCTTT.

The J gene is TRBJ2-7, the V gene TRBV11-3; the match to TRBD1 covers 8 bases. V lost 0 bases, J lost 0 bases, and 4 bases stayed unmatched. CDR1 is SGHNT and CDR2 is YENEEA in the germline V gene. This CDR3 comprises 16 residues. CDR3: CASSLEQGVFSYEQYF. The CDR3 region has the DNA TGTGCCAGCAGCTTAGAACAGGGGGTTTTCTCCTACGAGCAGTACTTC.

CDR3 DNA: TGTGCCAGCAGCTTGTATAGCGGAGCCTACAATGAGCAGTTCTTC. Translation: CASSLYSGAYNEQFF. The chain recombines TRBV11-3 with TRBJ2-1, with TRBD2 as a possible D gene (6 bases). The germline V gene encodes CDR1 SGHNT and CDR2 YENEEA. V was clipped by 3 bases and J by 2 bases, with 11 bases between them. There are 15 residues in the CDR3.

The genes are TRBV6-1 and TRBJ2-7; D is possibly TRBD1 (5 bases). The CDR3 contains 15 residues. The germline CDR1 and CDR2 sequences are MNHNS and SASEGT. V was shortened by 1 base and J by 3 bases, with 13 bases between the two germline ends. The CDR3 sequence: CASSEDWGPIYEQYF. As DNA, the CDR3 is TGTGCCAGCAGTGAAGATTGGGGCCCTATCTACGAGCAGTACTTC.

The chain combines TRBV9 with TRBJ1-2; 8 bases map to TRBD1. CDR3 length: 14 amino acids. CDR1 is SGDLS, CDR2 YYNGEE, per germline. J lost 8 bases, V lost 4 bases, and 10 bases had no gene match. CDR3 DNA: TGTGCCAGCAGCCCCACCGGACAGGGTCCCGGCTACACCTTC. Translating gives CASSPTGQGPGYTF.

This chain connects TRBV19 to TRBJ1-3; TRBD1 matches at 8 bases. J lost 4 bases, V lost 10 bases, and 9 bases had no gene match. Germline assignment: CDR1 LNHDA and CDR2 SQIVND (reference sequence). The CDR3 is 14 residues long. For the CDR3, the DNA is TGTGCCACATATGACAGGGGCCTCGGAAACACCATATATTTT. As protein: CATYDRGLGNTIYF.

The chain recombines TRBV7-9 with TRBJ2-5; 9 bases are a match to TRBD2. CDR3 length: 14 amino acids. J gave up 3 bases and V 1 base, and 0 bases lay outside the gene matches. In germline, CDR1 is SEHNR, CDR2 FQNEAQ (reference sequence). The CDR3 protein is CASSLGLAEETQYF. CDR3 coding DNA: TGTGCCAGCAGCTTAGGACTAGCGGAAGAGACCCAGTACTTC.

The chain combines TRBV7-2 with TRBJ2-3; 9 bases fit TRBD2. The V gene end was trimmed by 4 bases and the J gene end by 4 bases; junction bases not matched to a gene: 6. CDR3 size: 15 residues. Germline CDR1 SGHTA, CDR2 FQGNSA. Written as DNA, the CDR3 is TGTGCCAGCAGCTCCCATAGCGGGAGTGCAGATACGCAGTATTTT. It yields the protein CASSSHSGSADTQYF.